What follows describes a single T cell receptor beta chain. This entry is derived from a study of blood T cell repertoires in COVID-19. The repertoire was sequenced with immunoSEQ multiplex PCR; TCRdb's copy has only in-frame clones and lacks some. The sample consists of over 200,000 clones, 70% to 90% of them appearing once. Deletions cut 6 bases from V and 0 bases from J, with 14 bases between. This CDR3 is 15 amino acids long. The germline CDR1 and CDR2 sequences are MNHNY and SVGAGI (reference sequence). The clonotype was recovered from a woman aged 45-59 years who had recovered from COVID-19. Material: PBMCs or T cells enriched from blood (not recorded which). The V and J genes are TRBV6-6 and TRBJ1-2; tentative D call: TRBD1 (6 bases). The CDR3 DNA is TGTGCCAGCAGGGGGAACAGGGCCTCTAACTATGGCTACACCTTC. It translates to CASRGNRASNYGYTF.